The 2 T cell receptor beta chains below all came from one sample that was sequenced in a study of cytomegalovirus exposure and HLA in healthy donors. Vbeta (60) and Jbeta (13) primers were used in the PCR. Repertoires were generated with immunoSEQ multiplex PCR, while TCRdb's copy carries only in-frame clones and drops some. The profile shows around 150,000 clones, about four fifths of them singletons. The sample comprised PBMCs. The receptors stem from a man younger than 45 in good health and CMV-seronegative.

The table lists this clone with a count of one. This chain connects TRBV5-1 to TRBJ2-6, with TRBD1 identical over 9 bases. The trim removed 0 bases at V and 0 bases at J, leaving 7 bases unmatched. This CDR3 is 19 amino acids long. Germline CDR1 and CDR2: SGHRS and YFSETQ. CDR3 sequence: CASSLGVGTGYSGANVLTF. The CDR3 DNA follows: TGCGCCAGCAGCTTGGGGGTAGGGACAGGGTACTCTGGGGCCAACGTCCTGACTTTC. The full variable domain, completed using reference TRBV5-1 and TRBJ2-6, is KAGVTQTPRYLIKTRGQQVTLSCSPISGHRSVSWYQQTPGQGLQFLFEYFSETQRNKGNFPGRFSGRQFSNSRSEMNVSTLELGDSALYLCASSLGVGTGYSGANVLTFGAGSRLTVL.

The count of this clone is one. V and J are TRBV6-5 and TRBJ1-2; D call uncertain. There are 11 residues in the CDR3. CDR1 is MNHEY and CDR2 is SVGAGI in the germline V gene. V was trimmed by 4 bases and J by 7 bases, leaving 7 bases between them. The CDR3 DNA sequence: TGTGCCAGCAGTTCGGGATGTGGCTACACCTTC. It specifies CASSSGCGYTF.